Below are 12 T cell receptor beta chains sequenced from a single sample in a study of cytomegalovirus exposure and HLA in healthy donors. The primer mix had 60 Vbeta and 13 Jbeta primers. The data were produced by immunoSEQ multiplex PCR, yet TCRdb's version contains in-frame clones alone and is incomplete. This table has about 190,000 clones, approximately 70% appearing once. Sequenced: PBMCs. Source of these receptors: a woman in her 30s in good health and CMV-seropositive.

The chain recombines TRBV5-1 with TRBJ2-5, with 10 bases lining up with TRBD2. The J segment lost 5 bases and the V segment lost 3 bases, leaving 13 bases of the junction unmatched. Germline-derived CDR1 and CDR2 are SGHRS and YFSETQ. The CDR3 consists of 17 residues. CDR3: CASSWRVAGGRGETQYF. The CDR3, as DNA: TGCGCCAGCAGCTGGAGGGTAGCGGGAGGCAGAGGGGAGACCCAGTACTTC.

This clone has just a few counts. This sequence joins TRBV7-9 and TRBJ1-2, with 10 bases identical to TRBD1. J lost 8 bases, V lost 4 bases, and 16 bases had no gene match. This CDR3 has 17 residues. CDR1 is SEHNR and CDR2 is FQNEAQ in the germline V gene (reference sequence). DNA of the CDR3: TGTGCCAGCAGCTCCGGGACAGGGGCTTATTCGGCCCAGGGCTACACCTTC. It is translated as CASSSGTGAYSAQGYTF.

The rearrangement uses TRBV10-1 and TRBJ1-2; TRBD1 agrees at 9 bases. After removal of 2 bases from V and 5 bases from J, the junction contained 3 bases not matched to a gene. This CDR3 region has 14 residues. Germline V CDR1 and CDR2: WNHNN, SYGVQD (reference sequence). CDR3 region: CASSEGTGRYGYTF. DNA of the CDR3: TGCGCCAGCAGTGAGGGGACAGGGCGGTATGGCTACACCTTC.

The CDR3: CASSPGMPRDEQFF. For the CDR3, the DNA is TGTGCCAGCAGCCCCGGGATGCCGAGGGATGAGCAGTTCTTC. V usage is TRBV7-6 and J usage is TRBJ2-1, with D possibly TRBD2 on 5 matching bases. This CDR3 is 14 amino acids long. Germline CDR1 reads SGHVS; CDR2 reads FNYEAQ. V lost 5 bases and J 8 bases, leaving 16 bases between the germline ends.

V usage is TRBV5-6 and J usage is TRBJ1-1; 11 bases map to TRBD1. The germline CDR1 and CDR2 sequences are SGHDT and YYEEEE. This CDR3 has 18 amino acids. V shed 0 bases, J shed 0 bases, and the junction held 7 bases outside the gene matches. CDR3 nucleotides: TGTGCCAGCAGCTTGGATGGACAGGGGGCCTTTATGAACACTGAAGCTTTCTTT. Protein: CASSLDGQGAFMNTEAFF.

This clone was seen a few times. CDR3 sequence reads: CASSYSSYRGTGELFF. The CDR3 region has the DNA TGTGCCAGCAGTTACTCTTCCTACAGGGGAACCGGGGAGCTGTTTTTT. The V gene is TRBV6-5, the J gene TRBJ2-2; 7 bases agree with TRBD1. The CDR3 extends over 16 amino acids. Germline CDR1 and CDR2: MNHEY and SVGAGI. The junction had 6 bases not matched to a gene; V was cut back by 0 bases and J by 5 bases.

The genes are TRBV4-1 and TRBJ2-7, with TRBD1 matching 8 bases. The CDR3 consists of 14 residues. Germline lookup yields CDR1 MGHRA and CDR2 YSYEKL. Losses at the gene ends were 0 bases for V and 6 bases for J; bases not matched to a gene: 4. In DNA, the CDR3 is TGCGCCAGCAGCCAAGATGACAGGGGACGCGAGCAGTACTTC. Its protein product is CASSQDDRGREQYF.

The chain links TRBV9 to TRBJ2-7, with D perhaps matching TRBD2 (6 bases). Germline V gene lookup returns CDR1 SGDLS and CDR2 YYNGEE. V shed 3 bases and J shed 9 bases, with 22 bases lying between them. The CDR3 spans 15 residues. CDR3: CASSAAEGGTAGQYF. DNA for the CDR3: TGTGCCAGCAGCGCTGCAGAGGGCGGGACGGCTGGGCAGTACTTC. The entire variable domain, with the rest obtained from reference TRBV9 and TRBJ2-7, is as follows: DSGVTQTPKHLITATGQRVTLRCSPRSGDLSVYWYQQSLDQGLQFLIQYYNGEERAKGNILERFSAQQFPDLHSELNLSSLELGDSALYFCASSAAEGGTAGQYFGPGTRLTVT.

The chain's CDR3 is CASSDRTGGWTEAFF. As DNA, the CDR3 is TGTGCCAGCAGTGATCGGACAGGGGGCTGGACTGAAGCTTTCTTT. The chain joins TRBV25-1 to TRBJ1-1, with TRBD1 matching over 11 bases. CDR1 is MGHDK, CDR2 SYGVNS, per germline. This CDR3 contains 15 residues. J gave up 5 bases and V 3 bases, and 5 bases lay outside the gene matches.

The chain has TRBV5-4 and TRBJ2-7, with unresolved D. V gave up 5 bases and J gave up 5 bases, with 11 bases separating them. The CDR3 consists of 12 residues. CDR1 and CDR2 (germline): SGHNT, YYREEE (reference sequence). This chain's CDR3 is CASSSDWDEQYF. The CDR3 DNA is TGTGCCAGCAGTTCAGACTGGGACGAGCAGTACTTC.

For this clone: At one end, the junction sequence differs from germline, possibly due to a read error. This chain joins TRBV7-9 and TRBJ1-5, with D possibly TRBD1 on 6 matching bases. The CDR3 is made up of 17 amino acids. The V gene's germline CDR1 is SEHNR and CDR2 FQNEAQ (reference sequence). CDR3 coding DNA: TGTTCCAGCAGCTTAGGGGGGACGGGGGTAAGCAATCAGCCCCAGCATTTT. It translates to CSSSLGGTGVSNQPQHF. Using reference TRBV7-9 and TRBJ1-5 for the parts outside the CDR3, the full variable domain is DTGVSQNPRHKITKRGQNVTFRCDPISEHNRLYWYRQTLGQGPEFLTYFQNEAQLEKSRLLSDRFSAERPKGSFSTLEIQRTEQGDSAMYLCSSSLGGTGVSNQPQHFGDGTRLSIL.

The chain combines TRBV5-4 with TRBJ1-1, with D tentatively TRBD1 (6 bases). Trimming took 1 base from V and 6 from J, leaving 13 bases between them. Per germline, CDR1 SGHNT and CDR2 YYREEE (reference sequence). CDR3 length: 14 amino acids. CDR3 residues: CASSLSGAGAEAFF. As DNA, the CDR3 is TGTGCCAGCAGCTTGTCAGGGGCCGGAGCTGAAGCTTTCTTT.